These 6 T cell receptor beta chains came from one sample sequenced in a study of blood T cell repertoires in COVID-19. Only in-frame clones appear in the TCRdb table, and some are missing; sequencing was by immunoSEQ multiplex PCR. The sample has approximately 170,000 clones, approximately 85% seen once. Material: peripheral blood. These receptors were taken from a man older than 75 with COVID-19, enrolled during active disease.

The gene calls are TRBV6-5 and TRBJ2-1, with D maybe TRBD1 (6 bases). The CDR3 sequence is 15 residues long. The ends were cut back, 5 bases at V and 1 base at J, with 12 bases in the middle. Germline values: CDR1 MNHEY, CDR2 SVGAGI. This chain's CDR3 is CASSKSGASYNEQFF. The CDR3, as DNA: TGTGCCAGCAGTAAATCAGGGGCGTCCTACAATGAGCAGTTCTTC.

This rearrangement joins TRBV27 to TRBJ1-2, with TRBD1 as a possible D gene (5 bases). CDR1 and CDR2 (germline): MNHEY, SMNVEV (reference sequence). Trimming cost V 0 bases and J 4 bases, with 12 bases left between them. The CDR3 runs to 15 residues. The CDR3 sequence: CASSLSREVGYGYTF. The CDR3, as DNA: TGTGCCAGCAGTTTATCCAGGGAGGTGGGCTATGGCTACACCTTC.

The CDR3 nucleotides are TGTGCCAGTAGCGACAGGGATAACTATGGCTACACCTTC. Protein product: CASSDRDNYGYTF. The chain joins TRBV19 to TRBJ1-2; 7 nucleotides line up with TRBD1. Germline CDR1 LNHDA, CDR2 SQIVND (reference sequence). Trimming removed 6 bases from V and 1 base from J; junction bases left unmatched: 2. This CDR3 spans 13 amino acids.

Of note for this clone: Germline is not matched at one junction end, which may reflect a read error. Other DNA sequences from this sample encode an identical CDR3 as well. The rearrangement joins TRBV5-6 to TRBJ1-6; 9 nucleotides line up with TRBD1. Per the germline V gene, CDR1 is SGHDT and CDR2 is YYEEEE. The length of the CDR3 is 15 residues. The CDR3 is CASSPGQGNNSPLHF. The CDR3 nucleotides are TGTGCCAGCAGCCCGGGACAGGGAAATAATTCACCTCTCCACTTT.

The chain recombines TRBV28 with TRBJ1-5; 8 nucleotides agree with TRBD1. The V and J ends lost 8 bases and 6 bases, in that order; junction bases with no gene match: 12. This CDR3 comprises 15 residues. CDR1 MDHEN and CDR2 SYDVKM come from the germline V gene. The CDR3 bases are TGTGCCAGCTATAGCGTGGACAGGGCGAGTCAGCCCCAGCATTTT. Protein product: CASYSVDRASQPQHF.

This clone occurred a few times. The rearrangement joins TRBV20-1 to TRBJ1-2; D is undetermined. Looked up from germline, CDR1 is DFQATT and CDR2 is SNEGSKA (reference sequence). CDR3 length: 11 amino acids. With 3 bases removed from V and 9 bases from J, the gap between germline ends came to 11 bases. The CDR3 here is CSARTRKSYTF. In DNA form, the CDR3 reads TGCAGTGCTAGGACCAGGAAGAGCTACACCTTC.